The present entry profiles one T cell receptor (beta chain) with its context. Germline CDR1 and CDR2: SGDLS and YYNGEE. V was clipped by 0 bases and J by 6 bases, with 15 bases between them. The CDR3 contains 16 residues. This sample stems from a study of cytomegalovirus exposure and HLA in healthy donors. 13 Jbeta primers and 60 Vbeta primers were used for the PCR. Repertoires were generated with immunoSEQ multiplex PCR, while TCRdb's copy carries only in-frame clones and drops some. The table includes about 94,000 clones, about 80% detected once. The V and J genes are TRBV9 and TRBJ2-2, with a possible D match to TRBD1 (6 bases). Material: PBMCs. This receptor was identified in a human donor in good health. CDR3 loop: CASSVDWTAFAGELFF. As DNA, the CDR3 is TGTGCCAGCAGCGTAGACTGGACAGCATTCGCCGGGGAGCTGTTTTTT.